Reported below is one T cell receptor beta chain. Authors' methods: Amplification from reference gene primers served as the basis for estimated nucleated cell counts. Some clones are missing from TCRdb's copy, which holds only in-frame ones; the method was immunoSEQ multiplex PCR. That table gives V, J and clone size, and the DNA gave D and trimming. The data show under 200,000 clones, with roughly 84% seen just once and roughly a tenth held by the top ten. From germline, CDR1 is SGHAT and CDR2 FQDESV (reference sequence). V was cut by 4 bases and J by 2 bases, with 13 bases left in between. The CDR3 consists of 15 residues. The record originates from a study of blood T cell repertoires in COVID-19. Study details: PBMCs, B-cell-depleted T cells, or T cells provided the cDNA or gDNA that made up the material.

Sequencing was carried out using peripheral blood. The clonotype originates from an elderly woman with active or convalescent COVID-19. The V gene is TRBV11-1, the J gene TRBJ2-3; weak D call: TRBD1 (6 bases). The CDR3 DNA reads as TGTGCCAGCAGCTCACCCGACAGGTCCACAGATACGCAGTATTTT. Residues: CASSSPDRSTDTQYF.